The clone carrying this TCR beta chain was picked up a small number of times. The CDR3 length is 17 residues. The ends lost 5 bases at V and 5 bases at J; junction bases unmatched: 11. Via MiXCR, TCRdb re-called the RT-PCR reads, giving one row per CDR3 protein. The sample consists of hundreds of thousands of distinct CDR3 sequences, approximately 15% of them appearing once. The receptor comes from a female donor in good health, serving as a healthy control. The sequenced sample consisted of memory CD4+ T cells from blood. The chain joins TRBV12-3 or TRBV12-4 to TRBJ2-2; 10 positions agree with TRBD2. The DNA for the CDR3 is TGTGCCAGCAGTCTCCGAGCTAGCGGGAGAAAAACCGGGGAGCTGTTTTTT. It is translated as CASSLRASGRKTGELFF.